This T cell receptor beta chain was captured in a study of blood T cells in healthy people across ages. This clonotype has a handful of counts. A second PCR of roughly 7 to 11 cycles used a sample-barcoded 5' primer and a J-beta primer mix. From the 5' RACE reads, TCRdb called clonotypes with MiXCR, one entry per CDR3 protein. The data hold 1.8 million or so distinct CDR3 sequences, with about 39% observed a single time. The germline V and J ends were trimmed by 4 bases and 1 base, with 14 bases remaining between them. The germline V gene has CDR1 MNHNS and CDR2 SASEGT. The CDR3 covers 15 residues. The chain joins TRBV6-1 to TRBJ2-7, with D unclear. Specimen: blood. This receptor was taken from a human donor in good health. CDR3 in DNA: TGTGCCAGCAGTGTGAGTACGGAAAAATCCTACGAGCAGTACTTC. This translates into CASSVSTEKSYEQYF.